This T cell receptor beta chain was captured by sequencing in a study of T cells in Graves' hyperthyroidism and ophthalmopathy. Predating any ophthalmopathy symptoms, the blood sample was taken at first hyperthyroidism diagnosis. Trimming at V came to 8 bases and at J to 6 bases, leaving 6 bases not matched to a gene. The CDR3 covers 13 residues. Germline V lookup: CDR1 MDHEN, CDR2 SYDVKM. Template material for amplifying TCR beta CDR3 regions consisted of RNA transcripts. HTBI primers drove first-round RT-PCR of the TCR CDR3. TCRdb passed the multiplex PCR reads through MiXCR, listing each CDR3 protein once. This sample has around 260,000 distinct CDR3 sequences, with 20% to 30% found just once. This clonotype came up many times.

The genes are TRBV28 and TRBJ2-3, with 9 bases identical to TRBD2. The sample was blood. This sequence was found in a man aged 35 to 55 with Graves' hyperthyroidism that later progressed to Graves' ophthalmopathy. This chain's CDR3 is CASVAGGVDTQYF. CDR3 sequence (DNA): TGTGCCAGCGTTGCGGGAGGGGTGGATACGCAGTATTTT.